This entry features one TCR beta chain sequence. Its cognate antigen is unknown. The data are from a study of OX40 agonist ivuxolimab in advanced cancers. About the study: Earlier anti-PD-1, anti-PD-L1 or anti-CTLA-4 therapy was permitted; about 44% had received some. Points from the study as a whole: The average count of expanded clones was higher among CD8+ T cells than among CD4+.

Enrollment shut out patients with autoimmune disease history or systemic immunosuppression. The method was immunoSEQ multiplex PCR; TCRdb's version includes in-frame clones alone and lacks a portion of them. The sample has 99,000 or so clones, 90% to 95% seen once. This TCR was recovered from an adult with an advanced solid tumor such as melanoma, head and neck, liver or kidney cancer. The sample in question was CD4+ or CD8+ T cells sorted from blood, obtained in a trial of the OX40 agonist ivuxolimab.

The CDR3 reads CANVSRGVNEQFF. CDR3 DNA sequence: TGTGCCAACGTTTCACGGGGCGTCAATGAGCAGTTCTTC. V and J are TRBV25-1 and TRBJ2-1; D possibly matches TRBD1 or TRBD2 (5 bases each). Germline lookup yields CDR1 MGHDK and CDR2 SYGVNS. The CDR3 consists of 13 residues. Between the trimmed V and J ends, which lost 10 bases and 6 bases, there was a span of 16 bases.